This entry features one TCR beta chain sequence. Trimming pared 6 bases from V and 2 bases from J, leaving 17 bases between. The germline gives CDR1 MDHEN, CDR2 SYDVKM. This CDR3 is built from 17 residues. These data originate in a study of blood T cell repertoires in COVID-19. Study at large: COVID-19 samples from acute and convalescent phases originated in the United States, Italy and Spain. Nucleic acid was either cDNA or gDNA, and it came from T cells, B-cell-depleted T cells, or PBMCs.

Participants' reported clinical history set cohort assignment. The recovered donors of Cohort 3 showed two negative PCRs, clearance, or symptom resolution. Using immunoSEQ multiplex PCR, the repertoire was profiled, and TCRdb retains in-frame clones only, with some absent. Among some 140,000 clones, approximately 80% were seen once, and the ten largest hold around 10%. The sequenced material came from PBMCs or T cells enriched from blood (not recorded which). The TCR was taken from a man between 45 and 60 years old who had recovered from COVID-19. This chain links TRBV28 with TRBJ2-6; tentative D call: TRBD2 (7 bases). The CDR3 spells CASSPQWRGPGANVLTF. The CDR3 DNA follows: TGTGCCAGCAGCCCTCAATGGCGGGGGCCTGGGGCCAACGTCCTGACTTTC.